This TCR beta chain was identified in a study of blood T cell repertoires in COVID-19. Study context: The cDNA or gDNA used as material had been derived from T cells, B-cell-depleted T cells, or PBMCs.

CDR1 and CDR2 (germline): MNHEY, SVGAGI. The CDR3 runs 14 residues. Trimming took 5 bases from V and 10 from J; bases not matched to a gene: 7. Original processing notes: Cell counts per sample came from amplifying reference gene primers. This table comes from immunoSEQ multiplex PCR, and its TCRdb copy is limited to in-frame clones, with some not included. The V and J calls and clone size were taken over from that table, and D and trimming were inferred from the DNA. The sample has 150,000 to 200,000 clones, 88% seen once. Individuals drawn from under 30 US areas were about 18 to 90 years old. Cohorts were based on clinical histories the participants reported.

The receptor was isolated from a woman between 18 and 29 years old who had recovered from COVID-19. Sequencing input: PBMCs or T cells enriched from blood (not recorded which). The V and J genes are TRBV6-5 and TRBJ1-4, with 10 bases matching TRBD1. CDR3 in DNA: TGTGCCAGCAGTACGACAGGGGGCGCCGGAAAACTGTTTTTT. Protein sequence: CASSTTGGAGKLFF.